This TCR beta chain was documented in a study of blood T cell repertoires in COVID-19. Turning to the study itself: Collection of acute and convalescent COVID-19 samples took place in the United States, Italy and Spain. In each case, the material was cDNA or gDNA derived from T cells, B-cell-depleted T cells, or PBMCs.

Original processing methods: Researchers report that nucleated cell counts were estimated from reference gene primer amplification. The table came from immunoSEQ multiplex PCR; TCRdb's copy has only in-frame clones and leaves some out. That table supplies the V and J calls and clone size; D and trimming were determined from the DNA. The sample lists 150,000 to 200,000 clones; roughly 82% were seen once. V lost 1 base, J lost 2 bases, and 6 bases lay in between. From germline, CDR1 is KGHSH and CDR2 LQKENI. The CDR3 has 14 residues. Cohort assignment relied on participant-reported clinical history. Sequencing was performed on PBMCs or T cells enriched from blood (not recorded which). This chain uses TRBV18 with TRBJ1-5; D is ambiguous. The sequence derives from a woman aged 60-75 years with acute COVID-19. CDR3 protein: CASSPQTGNQPQHF. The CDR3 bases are TGTGCCAGCTCACCACAGACTGGCAATCAGCCCCAGCATTTT. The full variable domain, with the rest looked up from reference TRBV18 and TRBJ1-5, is NAGVMQNPRHLVRRRGQEARLRCSPMKGHSHVYWYRQLPEEGLKFMVYLQKENIIDESGMPKERFSAEFPKEGPSILRIQQVVRGDSAAYFCASSPQTGNQPQHFGDGTRLSIL.